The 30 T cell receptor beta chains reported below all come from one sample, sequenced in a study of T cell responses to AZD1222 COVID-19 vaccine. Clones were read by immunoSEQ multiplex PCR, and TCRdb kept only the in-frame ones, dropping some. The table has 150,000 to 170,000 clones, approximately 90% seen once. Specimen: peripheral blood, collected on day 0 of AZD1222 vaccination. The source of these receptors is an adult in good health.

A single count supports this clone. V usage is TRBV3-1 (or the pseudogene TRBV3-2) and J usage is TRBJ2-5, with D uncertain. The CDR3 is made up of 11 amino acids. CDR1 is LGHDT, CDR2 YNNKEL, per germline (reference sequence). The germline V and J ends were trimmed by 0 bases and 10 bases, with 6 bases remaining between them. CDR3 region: CASSQEFGQYF. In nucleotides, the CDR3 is TGTGCCAGCAGCCAAGAGTTCGGCCAGTACTTC.

The CDR3, as DNA: TGCGCCAGCAGCTGGGACAGCGGGGGGTACAATGAGCAGTTCTTC. Its translation is CASSWDSGGYNEQFF. The genes are TRBV5-1 and TRBJ2-1, with TRBD2 matching over 9 bases. Germline V gene sequence: CDR1 SGHRS, CDR2 YFSETQ. This CDR3 contains 15 residues. V lost 3 bases to trimming and J lost 4 bases; unmatched junction nucleotides: 5.

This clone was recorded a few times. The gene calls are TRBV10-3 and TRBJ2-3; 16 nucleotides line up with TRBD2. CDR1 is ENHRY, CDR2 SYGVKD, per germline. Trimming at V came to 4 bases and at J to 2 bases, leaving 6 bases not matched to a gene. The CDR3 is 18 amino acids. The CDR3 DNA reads TGTGCCATCAGTGCCCACGGGACTAGCGGGGGGGTCACAGATACGCAGTATTTT. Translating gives CAISAHGTSGGVTDTQYF.

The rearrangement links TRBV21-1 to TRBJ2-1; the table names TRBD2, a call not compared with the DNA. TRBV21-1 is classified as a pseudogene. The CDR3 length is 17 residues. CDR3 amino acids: CASRGGRTSSSYNEQFF. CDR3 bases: TGTGCCAGCAGGGGAGGGAGGACCTCGAGCTCCTACAATGAGCAGTTCTTC.

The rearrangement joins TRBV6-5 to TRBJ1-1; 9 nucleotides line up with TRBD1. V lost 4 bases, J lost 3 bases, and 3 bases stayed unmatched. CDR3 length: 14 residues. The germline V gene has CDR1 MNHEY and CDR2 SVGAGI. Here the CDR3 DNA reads TGTGCCAGCAGTTCACAGGGGGCGCACACTGAAGCTTTCTTT. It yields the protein CASSSQGAHTEAFF.

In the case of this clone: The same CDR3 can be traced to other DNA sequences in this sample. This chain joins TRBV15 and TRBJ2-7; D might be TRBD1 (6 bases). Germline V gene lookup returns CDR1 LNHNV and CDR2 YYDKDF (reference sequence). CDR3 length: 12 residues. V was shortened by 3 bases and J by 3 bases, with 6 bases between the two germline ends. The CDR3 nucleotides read TGTGCCACCAGCAGGGACAGCTACGAGCAGTACTTC. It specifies CATSRDSYEQYF.

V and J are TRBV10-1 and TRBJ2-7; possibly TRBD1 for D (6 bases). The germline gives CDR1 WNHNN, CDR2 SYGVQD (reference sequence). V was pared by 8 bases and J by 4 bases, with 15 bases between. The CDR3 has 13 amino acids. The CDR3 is CASFSGQPYEQYF. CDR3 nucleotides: TGCGCCAGCTTCTCAGGACAGCCTTACGAGCAGTACTTC.

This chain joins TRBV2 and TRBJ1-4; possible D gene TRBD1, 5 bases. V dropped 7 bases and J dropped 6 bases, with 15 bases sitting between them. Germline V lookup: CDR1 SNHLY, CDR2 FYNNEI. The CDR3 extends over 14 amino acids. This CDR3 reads CASTGTRGDEKLFF. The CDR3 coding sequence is TGTGCCAGCACGGGTACTCGGGGGGATGAAAAACTGTTTTTT. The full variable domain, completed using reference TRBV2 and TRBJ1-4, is EPEVTQTPSHQVTQMGQEVILRCVPISNHLYFYWYRQILGQKVEFLVSFYNNEISEKSEIFDDQFSVERPDGSNFTLKIRSTKLEDSAMYFCASTGTRGDEKLFFGSGTQLSVL.

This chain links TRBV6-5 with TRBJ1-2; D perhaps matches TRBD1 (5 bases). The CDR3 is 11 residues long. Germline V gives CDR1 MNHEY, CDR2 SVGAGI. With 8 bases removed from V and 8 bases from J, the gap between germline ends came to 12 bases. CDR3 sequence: CASARVSGYTF. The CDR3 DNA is TGTGCCAGCGCCAGGGTCTCCGGCTACACCTTC.

Here the CDR3 reads CASSPASTRGGGQETQYF. The DNA for the CDR3 is TGTGCCAGCAGCCCCGCCTCGACTCGCGGGGGGGGGCAAGAGACCCAGTACTTC. The genes are TRBV4-2 and TRBJ2-5, with 9 bases fitting TRBD2. J lost 2 bases, V lost 4 bases, and 14 bases had no gene match. There are 18 residues in the CDR3. Germline V gene data show CDR1 as LGHNA and CDR2 as YNFKEQ.

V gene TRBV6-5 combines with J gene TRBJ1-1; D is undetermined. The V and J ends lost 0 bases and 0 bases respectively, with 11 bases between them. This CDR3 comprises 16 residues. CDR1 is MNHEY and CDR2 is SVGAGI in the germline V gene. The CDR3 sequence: CASSYSFSSLNTEAFF. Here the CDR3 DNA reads TGTGCCAGCAGTTACTCGTTTAGCAGTCTGAACACTGAAGCTTTCTTT.

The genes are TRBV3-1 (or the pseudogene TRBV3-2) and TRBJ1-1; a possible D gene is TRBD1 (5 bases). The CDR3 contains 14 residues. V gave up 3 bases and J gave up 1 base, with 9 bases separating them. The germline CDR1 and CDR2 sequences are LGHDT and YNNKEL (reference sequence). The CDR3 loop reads CASSHRQKNTEAFF. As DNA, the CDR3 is TGTGCCAGCAGCCATCGACAGAAGAACACTGAAGCTTTCTTT.

This CDR3 is CASSPWTSGGNNEQFF. As DNA, the CDR3 is TGCGCCAGCAGCCCTTGGACTAGCGGGGGGAATAATGAGCAGTTCTTC. The gene calls are TRBV5-1 and TRBJ2-1; TRBD2 aligns across 14 bases. The CDR3 is 16 amino acids. With V trimmed by 4 bases and J by 7 bases, 7 bases remained unmatched. Germline CDR1 SGHRS, CDR2 YFSETQ.

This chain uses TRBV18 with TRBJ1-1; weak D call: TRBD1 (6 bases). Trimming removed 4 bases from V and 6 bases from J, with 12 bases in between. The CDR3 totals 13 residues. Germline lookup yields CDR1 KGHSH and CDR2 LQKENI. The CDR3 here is CASSLPQGPEAFF. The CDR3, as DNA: TGTGCCAGCTCACTTCCACAGGGACCTGAAGCTTTCTTT.

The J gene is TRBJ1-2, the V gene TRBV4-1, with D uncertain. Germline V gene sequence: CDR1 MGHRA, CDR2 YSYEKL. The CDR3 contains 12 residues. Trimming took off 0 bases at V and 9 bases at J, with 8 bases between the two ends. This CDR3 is CASSQEQASYTF. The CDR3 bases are TGCGCCAGCAGCCAAGAGCAGGCAAGCTACACCTTC.

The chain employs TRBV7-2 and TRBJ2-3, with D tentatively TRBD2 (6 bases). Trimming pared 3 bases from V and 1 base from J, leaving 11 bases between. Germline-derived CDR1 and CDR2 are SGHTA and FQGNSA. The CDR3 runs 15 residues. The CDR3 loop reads CASSFGGSRTDTQYF. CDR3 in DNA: TGTGCCAGCAGCTTTGGGGGGAGCCGCACAGATACGCAGTATTTT.

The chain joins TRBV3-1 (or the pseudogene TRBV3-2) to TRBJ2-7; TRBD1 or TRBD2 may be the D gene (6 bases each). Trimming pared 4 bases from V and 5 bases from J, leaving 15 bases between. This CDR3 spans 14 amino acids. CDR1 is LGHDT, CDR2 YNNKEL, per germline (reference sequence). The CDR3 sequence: CASSLQGGGNEQYF. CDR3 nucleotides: TGTGCCAGCAGCCTACAGGGAGGAGGAAACGAGCAGTACTTC.

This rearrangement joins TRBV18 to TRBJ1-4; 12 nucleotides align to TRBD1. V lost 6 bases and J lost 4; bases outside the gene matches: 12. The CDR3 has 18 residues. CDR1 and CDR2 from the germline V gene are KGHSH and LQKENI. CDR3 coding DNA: TGTGCCAGCTCCCTTGGACCGGGACAGGGGGCCCTTAATGAAAAACTGTTTTTT. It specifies CASSLGPGQGALNEKLFF.

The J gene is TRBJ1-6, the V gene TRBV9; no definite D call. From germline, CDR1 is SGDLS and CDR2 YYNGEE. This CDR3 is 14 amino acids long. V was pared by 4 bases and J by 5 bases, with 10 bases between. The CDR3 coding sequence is TGTGCCAGCAGCCCCCTATTGGATAATTCACCCCTCCACTTT. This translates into CASSPLLDNSPLHF.

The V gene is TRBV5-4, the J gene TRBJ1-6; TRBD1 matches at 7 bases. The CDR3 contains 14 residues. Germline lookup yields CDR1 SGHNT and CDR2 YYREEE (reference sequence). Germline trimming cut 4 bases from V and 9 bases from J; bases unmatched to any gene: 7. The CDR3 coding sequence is TGTGCCAGCAGCACGACAGGGTTAGCTTCACCCCTCCACTTT. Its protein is CASSTTGLASPLHF.

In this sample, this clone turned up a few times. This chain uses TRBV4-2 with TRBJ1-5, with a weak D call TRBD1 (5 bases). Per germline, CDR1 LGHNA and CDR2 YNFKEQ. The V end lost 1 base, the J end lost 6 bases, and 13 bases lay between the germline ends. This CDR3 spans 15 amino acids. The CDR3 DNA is TGTGCCAGCAGCCAAGGATCAGGAGACAGTCAGCCCCAGCATTTT. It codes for CASSQGSGDSQPQHF.

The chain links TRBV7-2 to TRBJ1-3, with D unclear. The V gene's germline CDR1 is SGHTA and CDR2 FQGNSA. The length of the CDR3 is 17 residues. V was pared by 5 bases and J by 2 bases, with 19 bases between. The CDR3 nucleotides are TGTGCCAGCAGCCCTACAGCCGGTTCCTATCCTGGAAACACCATATATTTT. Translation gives CASSPTAGSYPGNTIYF.

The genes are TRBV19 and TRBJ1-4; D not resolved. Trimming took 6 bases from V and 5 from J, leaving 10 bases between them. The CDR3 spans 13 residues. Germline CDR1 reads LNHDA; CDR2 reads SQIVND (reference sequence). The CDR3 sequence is CASSFLRNEKLFF. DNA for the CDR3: TGTGCCAGTAGCTTTCTCAGGAATGAAAAACTGTTTTTT.

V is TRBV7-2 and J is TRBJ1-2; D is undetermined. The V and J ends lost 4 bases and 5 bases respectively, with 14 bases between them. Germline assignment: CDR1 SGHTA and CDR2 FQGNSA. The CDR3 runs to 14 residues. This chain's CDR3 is CASSSVGYGYGYTF. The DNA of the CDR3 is TGTGCCAGCAGCTCCGTAGGGTACGGATATGGCTACACCTTC. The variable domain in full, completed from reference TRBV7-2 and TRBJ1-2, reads GAGVSQSPSNKVTEKGKDVELRCDPISGHTALYWYRQSLGQGLEFLIYFQGNSAPDKSGLPSDRFSAERTGGSVSTLTIQRTQQEDSAVYLCASSSVGYGYGYTFGSGTRLTVV.

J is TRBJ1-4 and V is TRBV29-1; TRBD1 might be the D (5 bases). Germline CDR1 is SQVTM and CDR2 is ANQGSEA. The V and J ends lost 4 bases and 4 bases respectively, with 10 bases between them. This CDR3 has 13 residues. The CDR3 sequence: CSVGGLDNEKLFF. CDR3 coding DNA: TGCAGCGTTGGGGGCTTGGATAATGAAAAACTGTTTTTT.

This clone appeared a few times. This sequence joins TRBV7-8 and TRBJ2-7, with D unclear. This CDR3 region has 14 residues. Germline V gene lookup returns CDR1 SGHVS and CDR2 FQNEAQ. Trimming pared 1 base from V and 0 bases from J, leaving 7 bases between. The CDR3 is CASSLVAGSYEQYF. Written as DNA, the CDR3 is TGTGCCAGCAGCTTAGTGGCTGGCTCCTACGAGCAGTACTTC.

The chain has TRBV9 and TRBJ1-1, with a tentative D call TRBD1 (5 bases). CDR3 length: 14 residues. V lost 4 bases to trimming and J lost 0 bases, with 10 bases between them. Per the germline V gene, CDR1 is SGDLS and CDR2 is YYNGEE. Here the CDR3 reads CASSPGTLNTEAFF. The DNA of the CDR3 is TGTGCCAGCAGCCCCGGGACGCTGAACACTGAAGCTTTCTTT.

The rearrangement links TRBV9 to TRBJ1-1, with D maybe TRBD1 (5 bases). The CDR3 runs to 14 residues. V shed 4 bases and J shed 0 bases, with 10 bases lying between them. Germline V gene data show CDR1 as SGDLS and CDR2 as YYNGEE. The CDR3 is CASSPDRMNTEAFF. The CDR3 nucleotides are TGTGCCAGCAGCCCTGACAGAATGAACACTGAAGCTTTCTTT.

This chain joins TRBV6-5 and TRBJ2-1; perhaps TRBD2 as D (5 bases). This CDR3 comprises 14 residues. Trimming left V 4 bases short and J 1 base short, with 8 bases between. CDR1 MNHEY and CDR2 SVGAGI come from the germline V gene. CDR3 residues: CASSSEGSYNEQFF. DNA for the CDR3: TGTGCCAGCAGTTCAGAGGGATCCTACAATGAGCAGTTCTTC.

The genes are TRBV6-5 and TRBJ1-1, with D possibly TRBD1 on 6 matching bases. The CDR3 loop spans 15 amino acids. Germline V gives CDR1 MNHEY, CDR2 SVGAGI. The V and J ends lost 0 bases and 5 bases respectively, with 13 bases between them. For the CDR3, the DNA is TGTGCCAGCAGTTACTCGTCCGGGGGCAGTACTGAAGCTTTCTTT. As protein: CASSYSSGGSTEAFF.